Presented here are 5 T cell receptor beta chains from one specimen sequenced in a study of T cells in Graves' hyperthyroidism and ophthalmopathy. Amplified regions were TCR beta CDR3 sequences from RNA transcripts. First-round RT-PCR targeting the TCR CDR3 was performed with the HTBI primer set. TCRdb analysed the multiplex PCR reads with MiXCR anew, one entry per CDR3 protein. The profile shows around 600,000 distinct CDR3 sequences, about a sixth of them singletons. The sample comprised blood. These receptors were collected from a woman aged 25 to 39 with Graves' hyperthyroidism.

This clonotype has a count of ten or more. The chain uses TRBV30 and TRBJ2-3; D might be TRBD1 (6 bases). The CDR3 runs to 13 residues. V lost 7 bases and J lost 3, with 14 bases in between. CDR1 and CDR2 from the germline V gene are GTSNPN and SVGIG (reference sequence). DNA for the CDR3: TGTGCCTACGCCTACAGGGCTACAGATACGCAGTATTTT. Its protein product is CAYAYRATDTQYF. The whole variable domain, filled in from reference TRBV30 and TRBJ2-3, reads SQTIHQWPATLVQPVGSPLSLECTVEGTSNPNLYWYRQAAGRGLQLLFYSVGIGQISSEVPQNLSASRPQDRQFILSSKKLLLSDSGFYLCAYAYRATDTQYFGPGTRLTVL.

This clonotype was counted ten times or more. The V and J genes are TRBV28 and TRBJ1-1, with D possibly matching TRBD1 (5 bases). Germline CDR1 MDHEN, CDR2 SYDVKM. V dropped 6 bases and J dropped 1 base, with 15 bases sitting between them. The length of the CDR3 is 15 residues. The CDR3 sequence: CASRQGHRGNTEAFF. The CDR3 DNA reads TGTGCCAGCAGGCAGGGTCATCGAGGGAACACTGAAGCTTTCTTT.

This clonotype came up a few times. The chain is built from TRBV29-1 and TRBJ2-7; no clear D gene. There are 11 residues in the CDR3. V was pared by 6 bases and J by 1 base, with 7 bases between. Germline V CDR1 and CDR2: SQVTM, ANQGSEA. CDR3 bases: TGCAGCGTAACGTGGTCCTACGAGCAGTACTTC. Translating it yields CSVTWSYEQYF.

This clonotype occurred a few times. The chain joins TRBV28 to TRBJ1-5; D is possibly TRBD1 (6 bases). Germline V CDR1 and CDR2: MDHEN, SYDVKM. Deletions cut 0 bases from V and 6 bases from J, with 18 bases between. CDR3 size: 17 residues. The DNA for the CDR3 is TGTGCCAGCAGTTTATGGTCCCTCCAGGGAGGGGGTCAGCCCCAGCATTTT. Amino acid sequence: CASSLWSLQGGGQPQHF.

This clonotype was seen ten or more times. The CDR3 DNA is TGTGCCAGCAGGCCCACAGGGAACTATGGCTACACCTTC. The encoded protein is CASRPTGNYGYTF. The chain carries TRBV6-1 and TRBJ1-2; possible D gene TRBD1, 6 bases. Trimming stripped 6 bases from V and 2 bases from J, with 10 bases between. This CDR3 has 13 residues. Germline loops: CDR1 MNHNS, CDR2 SASEGT.